A single sample gave rise to the 14 T cell receptor beta chains below, sequenced in a study of blood T cell repertoires in COVID-19. Generated by immunoSEQ multiplex PCR, the TCRdb table keeps only in-frame clones and is missing some. The sample shows roughly 140,000 clones, 84% of them seen only once. The sequenced material came from peripheral blood. Every receptor here comes from a human donor in a cohort sampled during active COVID-19.

The genes are TRBV7-2 and TRBJ1-5; weak D call: TRBD1 (6 bases). Per germline, CDR1 SGHTA and CDR2 FQGNSA. Trimming pared 4 bases from V and 2 bases from J, leaving 15 bases between. The CDR3 is 16 residues long. The DNA of the CDR3 is TGTGCCAGCAGCTCTCGGGGGGGGCAGGGCAATCAGCCCCAGCATTTT. Translated, it gives CASSSRGGQGNQPQHF.

The chain couples TRBV3-1 (or the pseudogene TRBV3-2) to TRBJ2-5; D might be TRBD2 (6 bases). V was cut by 1 base and J by 2 bases, with 11 bases left in between. From germline, CDR1 is LGHDT and CDR2 YNNKEL (reference sequence). The CDR3 contains 15 residues. The CDR3 protein is CASSQGPGAQETQYF. In DNA, the CDR3 is TGTGCCAGCAGCCAAGGTCCGGGAGCTCAAGAGACCCAGTACTTC.

V gene TRBV4-3 combines with J gene TRBJ2-7, with D tentatively TRBD1 (7 bases). Trimming left V 0 bases short and J 9 bases short, with 18 bases between. The CDR3 length is 15 residues. Germline assignment: CDR1 LGHNA and CDR2 YSLEER. The CDR3 sequence: CASSQEGRGVSPQYF. The CDR3 DNA follows: TGCGCCAGCAGCCAAGAAGGCAGGGGGGTCTCCCCGCAGTACTTC.

At least ten counts were recorded for this clone. The rearrangement uses TRBV7-9 and TRBJ2-1, with 11 bases matching TRBD1. V gave up 4 bases and J gave up 6 bases; unmatched junction bases: 5. Germline CDR1 is SEHNR and CDR2 is FQNEAQ (reference sequence). This CDR3 is 15 amino acids long. The CDR3: CASSSRDRGVNEQFF. In DNA form, the CDR3 reads TGTGCCAGCAGCTCCCGGGACAGGGGGGTCAATGAGCAGTTCTTC.

This chain uses TRBV3-1 (or the pseudogene TRBV3-2) with TRBJ1-2; 9 bases are shared with TRBD1. This CDR3 contains 16 residues. Trimming removed 0 bases from V and 6 bases from J; junction bases left unmatched: 8. Germline CDR1 reads LGHDT; CDR2 reads YNNKEL (reference sequence). CDR3 sequence (DNA): TGTGCCAGCAGCCAAGATCAGGTGACAGGGGGTAATGGCTACACCTTC. Protein: CASSQDQVTGGNGYTF.

V gene TRBV28 combines with J gene TRBJ2-5, with 7 positions matching TRBD1. The junction had 3 bases not matched to a gene; V was cut back by 6 bases and J by 5 bases. The CDR3 contains 12 residues. Germline CDR1 MDHEN, CDR2 SYDVKM. The CDR3 protein is CASRLQGETQYF. DNA for the CDR3: TGTGCCAGCAGACTACAGGGGGAGACCCAGTACTTC. The whole variable domain, filled in from reference TRBV28 and TRBJ2-5, reads DVKVTQSSRYLVKRTGEKVFLECVQDMDHENMFWYRQDPGLGLRLIYFSYDVKMKEKGDIPEGYSVSREKKERFSLILESASTNQTSMYLCASRLQGETQYFGPGTRLLVL.

This clone was picked up a small number of times. This chain connects TRBV9 to TRBJ1-6; a weak D match, TRBD1 (5 bases). The CDR3 runs to 15 residues. Germline CDR1 and CDR2: SGDLS and YYNGEE. Trimming stripped 4 bases from V and 6 bases from J, with 14 bases between. CDR3 sequence (DNA): TGTGCCAGCAGCCCTAGGACAAGCCTTAATTCACCCCTCCACTTT. Its translation is CASSPRTSLNSPLHF.

This clone showed up just once. The chain combines TRBV5-1 with TRBJ1-1; D perhaps matches TRBD1 (6 bases). This CDR3 has 16 residues. Germline CDR1 and CDR2: SGHRS and YFSETQ. Trimming removed 3 bases at V and 0 bases at J, with 15 bases between. CDR3 loop: CASSSLGGDMNTEAFF. CDR3 DNA sequence: TGCGCCAGCAGCTCCCTGGGGGGGGACATGAACACTGAAGCTTTCTTT.

The chain joins TRBV15 to TRBJ2-7, with D maybe TRBD1 (6 bases). Between the trimmed V and J ends, which lost 6 bases and 0 bases, there was a span of 12 bases. From germline, CDR1 is LNHNV and CDR2 YYDKDF (reference sequence). This CDR3 region has 14 residues. This CDR3 reads CATRTGEDSYEQYF. The CDR3 DNA is TGTGCCACCAGGACAGGAGAAGACTCCTACGAGCAGTACTTC.

CDR3 coding DNA: TGTGCCATCAGCGCTCAGGGGGCGTCGAACACCGGGGAGCTGTTTTTT. Translating gives CAISAQGASNTGELFF. The J gene is TRBJ2-2, the V gene TRBV10-3, with TRBD1 identical over 8 bases. Unmatched junction bases numbered 6, after V lost 6 bases and J lost 0 bases. This CDR3 has 16 residues. Germline CDR1 ENHRY, CDR2 SYGVKD.

The V and J genes are TRBV15 and TRBJ1-1, with D tentatively TRBD1 (5 bases). Between the trimmed V and J ends, which lost 4 bases and 3 bases, there was a span of 18 bases. CDR1 LNHNV and CDR2 YYDKDF come from the germline V gene (reference sequence). The CDR3 length is 16 residues. The CDR3 sequence: CATSTPGFWGDTEAFF. In DNA, the CDR3 is TGTGCCACCAGCACACCGGGGTTTTGGGGGGACACTGAAGCTTTCTTT.

The V call is TRBV2, the J call TRBJ2-1, with 7 bases aligning to TRBD2. The ends lost 2 bases at V and 0 bases at J; junction bases unmatched: 4. The CDR3 covers 16 residues. CDR1 SNHLY and CDR2 FYNNEI come from the germline V gene. The CDR3: CASSERGGGSYNEQFF. The DNA of the CDR3 is TGTGCCAGCAGTGAACGCGGGGGAGGCTCCTACAATGAGCAGTTCTTC.

The gene calls are TRBV12-3 or TRBV12-4 and TRBJ1-1; D may be TRBD1 (5 bases). Trimming removed 7 bases at V and 10 bases at J, with 16 bases between. The length of the CDR3 is 12 residues. The CDR3 loop is CASTLGGGGAFF. The CDR3, as DNA: TGTGCCAGCACTTTGGGGGGTGGAGGAGCTTTCTTT.

The genes are TRBV12-5 and TRBJ1-2; possibly TRBD1 for D (5 bases). The CDR3 sequence is 13 residues long. The V end lost 1 base, the J end lost 6 bases, and 9 bases lay between the germline ends. The V gene's germline CDR1 is LGHNT and CDR2 FRNRAP. The CDR3 DNA is TGTGCTAGTGGTTTGGCAGGGATCGATGGCTACACCTTC. Encoded protein: CASGLAGIDGYTF.